This T cell receptor (beta chain) originates from a study of human T cells and chemical hapten exposure. Across the study: Variation in per-sample TCR yields came mainly from small pooled library volume differences.

It was unfractionated whole blood from which total RNA was extracted. General study results and limits: Following DPC sensitization, TCRs present above 1 in 1000 frequency showed no change.

Individual cDNA molecules had unique molecular identifiers attached to them by the library. Via MiXCR, TCRdb re-called the reads, giving one row per CDR3 protein. The data show 100,000 to 150,000 distinct CDR3 sequences, with less than 10% seen just once and 1.2% to 1.5% held by the top ten. This clonotype was picked up many times. Its antigen is undetermined. Deletions cut 3 bases from V and 6 bases from J, with 5 bases between. The CDR3 runs to 12 residues. CDR1 is KGHSH and CDR2 is LQKENI in the germline V gene. The chain joins TRBV18 to TRBJ1-4; D call uncertain. This clonotype originated in a human donor in good health. Some clones in this sample may be carry-over from other donors' samples. Sample: whole blood. This CDR3 reads CASSPGYEKLFF. The CDR3 DNA reads as TGTGCCAGCTCACCGGGATATGAAAAACTGTTTTTT.